The rows below give T cell receptor beta chains drawn from one sample of a study of T cell responses to AZD1222 COVID-19 vaccine. This table comes from immunoSEQ multiplex PCR, and its TCRdb copy is limited to in-frame clones, with some not included. The sample includes around 170,000 clones, approximately 90% of them seen just once. The specimen comprised peripheral blood, sampled on day 0 of AZD1222 vaccination. These TCRs come from an adult in good health. CDR3s include the opening cysteine and the closing phenylalanine or tryptophan. The order of the fields is CDR3 DNA, CDR3 protein, J gene, D gene, clone size, V gene. A D gene is named only where the DNA matches it firmly. The size of a clone is reported for some rows only, either as once, few or many, or as a class for expanded clones.

TGTGCCAGCAGTCCCGACTTGAGGGGGGGTGAGCAGTTCTTC CASSPDLRGGEQFF TRBJ2-1 NA NA TRBV14
TGTGCCAGCGGTAGCCTCGTTTTGGCGGGAGAGACTGAGACCCAGTACTTC CASGSLVLAGETETQYF TRBJ2-5 TRBD2 NA TRBV28
TGTGCCAGCCGATTAGGGGCAGGGGGAAACACCATATATTTT CASRLGAGGNTIYF TRBJ1-3 NA NA TRBV6-5
TGTGCCAGCAGGTTCCAGCGTGCTTCCTACGAGCAGTACTTC CASRFQRASYEQYF TRBJ2-7 NA few TRBV6-5
TGTGCCAGCACTACCGGGACAGGGTGGATCTATGGCTACACCTTC CASTTGTGWIYGYTF TRBJ1-2 TRBD1 NA TRBV28
TGTGCCAGCAGCCCACGCAGAGACAGGTTTAATTCACCCCTCCACTTT CASSPRRDRFNSPLHF TRBJ1-6 NA NA TRBV7-2
TGCGCCAGCAGCCACACAGCGGGAGGGCCCTCTTACGAGCAGTACTTC CASSHTAGGPSYEQYF TRBJ2-7 TRBD2 NA TRBV4-1
TGTGCCAGCAGCTATGAGGGGGTTGGGGATACGCAGTATTTT CASSYEGVGDTQYF TRBJ2-3 NA NA TRBV7-3
TGTGCCAGCACACTAGCGGGAGCCAATGAGCAGTTCTTC CASTLAGANEQFF TRBJ2-1 TRBD2 NA TRBV27
TGTGCCAGCAGCAAAAAGGACAGCTTGAACACTGAAGCTTTCTTT CASSKKDSLNTEAFF TRBJ1-1 NA NA TRBV7-6
TGTGCCAGCAGCCAAGAACGGTGGGACAGCCCAAGCTCCTACGAGCAGTACTTC CASSQERWDSPSSYEQYF TRBJ2-7 TRBD1 NA TRBV14
TGTGCCAGCTGCGACTACAACTACAATGAGCAGTTCTTC CASCDYNYNEQFF TRBJ2-1 NA NA TRBV12-3/TRBV12-4
TGTGCCTGGAGTAACAGGGGCAATAGCGAGCAGTTCTTC CAWSNRGNSEQFF TRBJ2-1 TRBD1 NA TRBV30
TGTGCCAGCAGCCATTGGGCGGGACAGTTCTTAAATGGCTACACCTTC CASSHWAGQFLNGYTF TRBJ1-2 TRBD1 NA TRBV3-1/TRBV3-2
TGTGCCAGCAGCTTATCCCGTGGCGGGGCAGGGGGTGAAAAACTGTTTTTT CASSLSRGGAGGEKLFF TRBJ1-4 TRBD1 NA TRBV11-3
TGTGCCAGCTCACCATTCGACCAGGACAGCCTAGCCAAAAACATTCAGTACTTC CASSPFDQDSLAKNIQYF TRBJ2-4 NA NA TRBV18
TGTGCCAGCAGCCAAGAGTGGTGGGCAGGCCCAATGGGAGATACGCAGTATTTT CASSQEWWAGPMGDTQYF TRBJ2-3 NA NA TRBV14
TGTGCCAGCAATTCGGGGAGGGCCTACACCGGGGAGCTGTTTTTT CASNSGRAYTGELFF TRBJ2-2 TRBD2 once TRBV28
TGTGCCAGCAGTGAAGCGGGGGGGAACTTTAACTATGGCTACACCTTC CASSEAGGNFNYGYTF TRBJ1-2 NA NA TRBV6-1
TGTGCCAGCAGTTGGCCGGGACTAGCGGGAGGTAGGAAGGATGAGCAGTTCTTC CASSWPGLAGGRKDEQFF TRBJ2-1 TRBD2 few TRBV28
TGTGCCAGCAGCTTAGCAGCCGGGAGGGGCTACAATGAGCAGTTCTTC CASSLAAGRGYNEQFF TRBJ2-1 TRBD2 NA TRBV7-2
TGTGCCAGCAGCTTCCGCCAGGGGGACACTGAAGCTTTCTTT CASSFRQGDTEAFF TRBJ1-1 TRBD1 NA TRBV5-6
TGTGCCAGCAGCCTGGCCCGGGACAGCCCCTACGAGCAGTACTTC CASSLARDSPYEQYF TRBJ2-7 TRBD1 once TRBV5-4
TGTGCCTCCCAAACCTGGGAGGAGGGGGCAGATACGCAGTATTTT CASQTWEEGADTQYF TRBJ2-3 NA NA TRBV19
TGTGCCAGCAGCACCGGGATAATCGGTTCACCCCTCCACTTT CASSTGIIGSPLHF TRBJ1-6 NA NA TRBV6-6
TGTGCCAGCAGTGAAGCGGGACGAAGGTCGCGGACTGAAGCTTTCTTT CASSEAGRRSRTEAFF TRBJ1-1 NA NA TRBV2
TGTGCCAGCAGAGCGGCTAGCGGGGCTTCCTACAATGAGCAGTTCTTC CASRAASGASYNEQFF TRBJ2-1 TRBD2 NA TRBV2
TGTGCCAGCAGCCAAGTCGGGGTCCGGGCTTTCTTT CASSQVGVRAFF TRBJ1-1 NA NA TRBV3-1/TRBV3-2
TGTGCCATCAGTGAGTCCATGGAGCAGTTCTTC CAISESMEQFF TRBJ2-1 NA NA TRBV10-3
TGCGCCAGCAGCCCTCGGGGCGGGGAGCTGTTTTTT CASSPRGGELFF TRBJ2-2 NA NA TRBV4-1
TGTGCCAGCAGCCGGACAGGTTTTGCTAACTATGGCTACACCTTC CASSRTGFANYGYTF TRBJ1-2 TRBD1 NA TRBV2
TGTGCCAGCAGCAGGACTAGCGGGAGTCGGAATGAGCAGTTCTTC CASSRTSGSRNEQFF TRBJ2-1 TRBD2 once TRBV7-9
TGTGCCAGCTCACCCCGACTAGCGGGAGGAGCTGGTGAGCAGTACTTC CASSPRLAGGAGEQYF TRBJ2-7 TRBD2 NA TRBV18
TGCGCCAGCAGCAGGACTGGGAATGAGCAGTTCTTC CASSRTGNEQFF TRBJ2-1 NA NA TRBV4-1
TGTGCCAGCAGTTTGAATAGCGCTTGGCCAGATACGCAGTATTTT CASSLNSAWPDTQYF TRBJ2-3 NA NA TRBV6-2/TRBV6-3
TGTGCCAGTAGTACTGGTAGGGGGAATGACACTGAAGCTTTCTTT CASSTGRGNDTEAFF TRBJ1-1 NA NA TRBV19
TGTGCCACCAGTGAAGCTTCGGGGGGCAAAAACATTCAGTACTTC CATSEASGGKNIQYF TRBJ2-4 TRBD2 NA TRBV24-1
TGTGCCAGCAGCAAAGAGGGGACAGGGCCTGAAGCTTTCTTT CASSKEGTGPEAFF TRBJ1-1 TRBD1 NA TRBV11-3
TGTGCCAGCAGGGCAGGGTTTATGAACACTGAAGCTTTCTTT CASRAGFMNTEAFF TRBJ1-1 NA NA TRBV27
TGTGCCAGCAGCGTAGGCAGGGTACCCCTCTCTGGGGCCAACGTCCTGACTTTC CASSVGRVPLSGANVLTF TRBJ2-6 NA NA TRBV9
TGTGCCAGCAGTGACTCTGGGACACCCTCCAATGAGCAGTTCTTC CASSDSGTPSNEQFF TRBJ2-1 NA few TRBV6-4
TGCGCCAGCAGCCAAGAGCTTAGCGGGAGTCAGAGCTCCTACAATGAGCAGTTCTTC CASSQELSGSQSSYNEQFF TRBJ2-1 TRBD2 once TRBV4-3
TGTGCCACCAGCAGAAAAAAAACGGACCGAACAAAGACTGAAGCTTTCTTT CATSRKKTDRTKTEAFF TRBJ1-1 NA NA TRBV15
TGCGCCAGCAGCTTGGGGACAGATCCTAATGAAAAACTGTTTTTT CASSLGTDPNEKLFF TRBJ1-4 NA NA TRBV5-1
TGTGCCAGCAGCTTACAGACAGTCCACTATGGCTACACCTTC CASSLQTVHYGYTF TRBJ1-2 NA NA TRBV28
TGTGCCAGCAGTTCCCCAGGGATGCGGTTGGCAGATACGCAGTATTTT CASSSPGMRLADTQYF TRBJ2-3 NA once TRBV28